This passage covers 23 T cell receptor beta chains from one sample sequenced in a study of vaccination effects on CD4 cells after COVID-19. Clones were sequenced by immunoSEQ multiplex PCR, and TCRdb holds only the in-frame ones, with some missing. The data contain 70,000 to 75,000 clones, roughly three quarters of them singletons. Cells that had been cultured for about 10 days were the source of isolated CD4+ T cells. Which antigens these TCRs recognize remains unknown. The source was CD4+ T cells from PBMCs cultured without peptide, collected before COVID-19 vaccination. Receptor source: a human donor who received a COVID-19 vaccine.

The chain combines TRBV2 with TRBJ2-1; TRBD2 aligns across 13 bases. The V gene's germline CDR1 is SNHLY and CDR2 FYNNEI. V gave up 3 bases and J gave up 8 bases; unmatched junction bases: 10. This CDR3 is 17 amino acids long. Here the CDR3 reads CASSEFLGTSGAHEQFF. In DNA, the CDR3 is TGTGCCAGCAGTGAGTTTCTTGGGACTAGCGGGGCCCATGAGCAGTTCTTC.

The rearrangement uses TRBV19 and TRBJ1-2; the match to TRBD1 covers 11 bases. The trim removed 5 bases at V and 7 bases at J, leaving 9 bases unmatched. CDR3 length equals 15 residues. Germline V gene lookup returns CDR1 LNHDA and CDR2 SQIVND (reference sequence). CDR3 in DNA: TGTGCCAGTAGTTCCGGGACAGGGGGTCGGTCTGGCTACACCTTC. Translation: CASSSGTGGRSGYTF.

The chain joins TRBV12-5 to TRBJ2-7; D unclear. Germline CDR1 and CDR2: LGHNT and FRNRAP. The ends were cut back, 0 bases at V and 9 bases at J, with 12 bases in the middle. This CDR3 region has 13 residues. The CDR3 loop is CASGLVLKVGQYV. DNA for the CDR3: TGTGCTAGTGGTTTGGTACTAAAAGTAGGGCAGTACGTC.

This clone was seen only a few times. The rearrangement joins TRBV25-1 to TRBJ1-5, with TRBD1 matching over 12 bases. V gave up 3 bases and J gave up 7 bases; unmatched junction bases: 4. The CDR3 runs 15 residues. The germline V gene encodes CDR1 MGHDK and CDR2 SYGVNS. The CDR3 DNA sequence: TGTGCCAGCAGTGACGGGGACAGGGGGCAACAGCCCCAGCATTTT. Its protein product is CASSDGDRGQQPQHF.

This sequence joins TRBV29-1 and TRBJ2-5; possible D gene TRBD2, 6 bases. CDR3 length equals 12 residues. The germline CDR1 and CDR2 sequences are SQVTM and ANQGSEA. The V and J ends lost 7 bases and 3 bases respectively, with 12 bases between them. The CDR3 spells CSGGGREETQYF. In nucleotides, the CDR3 is TGCAGCGGGGGAGGACGGGAAGAGACCCAGTACTTC. Together with reference TRBV29-1 and TRBJ2-5, the CDR3 gives the full variable domain: SAVISQKPSRDICQRGTSLTIQCQVDSQVTMMFWYRQQPGQSLTLIATANQGSEATYESGFVIDKFPISRPNLTFSTLTVSNMSPEDSSIYLCSGGGREETQYFGPGTRLLVL.

This chain connects TRBV30 to TRBJ2-7; 8 nucleotides line up with TRBD1. This CDR3 region has 13 residues. CDR1 is GTSNPN and CDR2 is SVGIG in the germline V gene (reference sequence). The J segment lost 2 bases and the V segment lost 3 bases, leaving 3 bases of the junction unmatched. CDR3 residues: CAWSADRAYEQYV. For the CDR3, the DNA is TGTGCCTGGAGCGCGGACAGGGCCTACGAGCAGTACGTC.

J is TRBJ2-5 and V is TRBV5-1; D is unresolved. Germline CDR1 SGHRS, CDR2 YFSETQ. Trimming removed 0 bases at V and 1 base at J, with 4 bases between. The CDR3 has 13 amino acids. CDR3 amino acids: CASSLVVQETQYF. The CDR3 DNA follows: TGCGCCAGCAGCTTGGTAGTCCAAGAGACCCAGTACTTC.

J is TRBJ2-3 and V is TRBV12-3 or TRBV12-4; D unresolved. The CDR3 sequence is 13 residues long. Trimming took off 3 bases at V and 4 bases at J, with 8 bases between the two ends. DNA of the CDR3: TGTGCCAGCAGTTTTTGGTCATCAGATACGCAGTATTTT. This encodes CASSFWSSDTQYF.

The gene calls are TRBV28 and TRBJ1-1, with 7 bases that match TRBD1. The germline gives CDR1 MDHEN, CDR2 SYDVKM. After removal of 2 bases from V and 9 bases from J, the junction contained 3 bases not matched to a gene. CDR3 length: 12 residues. CDR3 sequence reads: CASSLQGGKAFF. In nucleotides, the CDR3 is TGTGCCAGCAGTTTACAGGGGGGGAAAGCTTTCTTT.

The chain uses TRBV30 and TRBJ2-5; 10 bases are a match to TRBD1. CDR1 GTSNPN and CDR2 SVGIG come from the germline V gene (reference sequence). The CDR3 runs to 13 residues. The J segment lost 5 bases and the V segment lost 7 bases, leaving 7 bases of the junction unmatched. The CDR3, as DNA: TGTGCCTTAAGGACAGGGGGTAGGGAGACCCAGTACTTC. This codes for CALRTGGRETQYF.

The chain joins TRBV5-1 to TRBJ1-1; D is perhaps TRBD1 (6 bases). The germline V and J ends were trimmed by 2 bases and 0 bases, with 11 bases remaining between them. This CDR3 region has 15 residues. Germline-derived CDR1 and CDR2 are SGHRS and YFSETQ. CDR3 amino acids: CASSLGGPLNTEAFF. The CDR3 DNA sequence: TGCGCCAGCAGCTTAGGGGGGCCCCTGAACACTGAAGCTTTCTTT.

The rearrangement links TRBV24-1 to TRBJ2-2, with D uncertain. The CDR3 totals 16 residues. Germline V gene sequence: CDR1 KGHDR, CDR2 SFDVKD. V lost 1 base, J lost 0 bases, and 8 bases lay in between. The CDR3: CATSDFPRTNTGELFF. The CDR3 coding sequence is TGTGCCACCAGTGATTTTCCACGGACGAACACCGGGGAGCTGTTTTTT.

CDR3 DNA: TGTGCCAGCAGTTACATGGAGACAGTTGATGGCTACACCTTC. Translating it yields CASSYMETVDGYTF. This sequence joins TRBV6-2 or TRBV6-3 and TRBJ1-2, with a tentative D call TRBD1 (5 bases). The CDR3 loop spans 14 amino acids. Per germline, CDR1 MNHEY and CDR2 SVGEGT. Trimming removed 2 bases from V and 6 bases from J, with 13 bases in between.

This clone occurred once. The V call is TRBV7-9, the J call TRBJ2-7; D gene ambiguous. Germline CDR1 reads SEHNR; CDR2 reads FQNEAQ (reference sequence). The CDR3 consists of 13 residues. Between the trimmed V and J ends, which lost 0 bases and 3 bases, there was a span of 6 bases. The CDR3 nucleotides are TGTGCCAGCAGCTTAGCAGGGAACTACGAGCAGTACGTC. It translates to CASSLAGNYEQYV.

The gene calls are TRBV9 and TRBJ1-4; D remains unclear. Per the germline V gene, CDR1 is SGDLS and CDR2 is YYNGEE. CDR3 length: 14 amino acids. The V end lost 0 bases, the J end lost 4 bases, and 7 bases lay between the germline ends. CDR3: CASSVDRLNEKLFF. In DNA form, the CDR3 reads TGTGCCAGCAGCGTAGACCGCCTTAATGAAAAACTGTTTTTT.

The V and J genes are TRBV29-1 and TRBJ2-3; perhaps TRBD2 as D (6 bases). CDR3 length: 13 amino acids. Trimming shortened V by 4 bases and J by 2 bases, and 10 bases separated the two germline ends. CDR1 SQVTM and CDR2 ANQGSEA come from the germline V gene. This CDR3 is CSVGRGNTDTQYF. The CDR3 DNA sequence: TGCAGCGTTGGTCGGGGGAACACAGATACGCAGTATTTT.

Written as DNA, the CDR3 is TGCGCCAGCTACCCCCGGACTAGCGGGGGGCGGGAGACCCAGTACTTC. It encodes CASYPRTSGGRETQYF. The chain is built from TRBV5-1 and TRBJ2-5; 14 positions match TRBD2. The CDR3 is made up of 16 amino acids. Germline CDR1 reads SGHRS; CDR2 reads YFSETQ. V shed 7 bases and J 5 bases; nucleotides not matched to a gene: 10.

This clone has only a few counts. This rearrangement joins TRBV7-9 to TRBJ2-1, with D maybe TRBD1 (5 bases). The CDR3 runs to 15 residues. V gave up 1 base and J gave up 10 bases, with 17 bases separating them. Germline V gene lookup returns CDR1 SEHNR and CDR2 FQNEAQ (reference sequence). The chain's CDR3 is CASSLEGQPPWEQFF. CDR3 DNA sequence: TGTGCCAGCAGCTTAGAGGGGCAGCCGCCGTGGGAGCAGTTCTTC. Full variable domain (rest looked up from reference TRBV7-9 and TRBJ2-1): DTGVSQNPRHKITKRGQNVTFRCDPISEHNRLYWYRQTLGQGPEFLTYFQNEAQLEKSRLLSDRFSAERPKGSFSTLEIQRTEQGDSAMYLCASSLEGQPPWEQFFGPGTRLTVL.

This clone came up a few times. This rearrangement joins TRBV30 to TRBJ1-3; possible D gene TRBD1, 5 bases. The length of the CDR3 is 15 residues. The germline V gene has CDR1 GTSNPN and CDR2 SVGIG (reference sequence). Trimming left V 0 bases short and J 0 bases short, with 9 bases between. The CDR3 sequence is CAWSVDRHSGNTIYF. The CDR3 DNA is TGTGCCTGGAGTGTTGACAGACACTCTGGAAACACCATATATTTT.

This chain uses TRBV10-1 with TRBJ1-4; 9 positions agree with TRBD1. The CDR3 consists of 13 residues. With 6 bases clipped from V and 8 bases from J, the junction kept 4 bases outside the gene matches. Germline V gene lookup returns CDR1 WNHNN and CDR2 SYGVQD (reference sequence). In nucleotides, the CDR3 is TGCGCCAGCAGCACAGGGGGCAAGGAAAAACTGTTTTTT. It translates to CASSTGGKEKLFF.

This sequence joins TRBV18 and TRBJ1-4; perhaps TRBD1 as D (5 bases). The CDR3 contains 13 residues. Trimming shortened V by 6 bases and J by 8 bases, and 13 bases separated the two germline ends. The germline gives CDR1 KGHSH, CDR2 LQKENI. The CDR3: CASSQGITEKLFF. The CDR3 coding sequence is TGTGCCAGCTCTCAGGGTATTACGGAAAAACTGTTTTTT. Drawing the rest from reference TRBV18 and TRBJ1-4, the complete variable domain is NAGVMQNPRHLVRRRGQEARLRCSPMKGHSHVYWYRQLPEEGLKFMVYLQKENIIDESGMPKERFSAEFPKEGPSILRIQQVVRGDSAAYFCASSQGITEKLFFGSGTQLSVL.

The J gene is TRBJ1-2, the V gene TRBV5-5, with 8 bases fitting TRBD1. The CDR3 covers 18 residues. The J segment lost 5 bases and the V segment lost 4 bases, leaving 19 bases of the junction unmatched. CDR1 is SGHKS and CDR2 is YYEKEE in the germline V gene (reference sequence). In nucleotides, the CDR3 is TGTGCCAGCAGCGGAGGACAGGGTGCCCCTAGTCTTGTATATGGCTACACCTTC. Translation: CASSGGQGAPSLVYGYTF.

The chain carries TRBV27 and TRBJ1-2; no clear D. Germline V gene sequence: CDR1 MNHEY, CDR2 SMNVEV (reference sequence). This CDR3 contains 14 residues. V was shortened by 5 bases and J by 0 bases, with 10 bases between the two germline ends. CDR3 nucleotide sequence: TGTGCCAGCAGTCAGCCAGGCTCTAACTATGGCTACACCTTC. Protein: CASSQPGSNYGYTF.